This is a list of T cell receptor beta chains from one sample in a study of cytotoxic CD8 clonotypes in ibrutinib-treated CLL. Some clones are missing from TCRdb's copy, which holds only in-frame ones; the method was immunoSEQ multiplex PCR. The sample yields over 200,000 clones, 79% seen once. The material sequenced was PBMCs, taken after 12 months of ibrutinib treatment. These receptors were obtained from a human donor with chronic lymphocytic leukemia. Both conserved end residues are part of each CDR3. The order of the fields is V gene, J gene, D gene, CDR3 protein, CDR3 DNA. A D gene is named only where the DNA matches it firmly.

V gene: TRBV18; J gene: TRBJ2-3; D gene: .; CDR3 protein: CASSPQDRTTLTDTQYF; CDR3 DNA: TGTGCCAGCTCACCTCAGGACAGAACAACCCTCACAGATACGCAGTATTTT
V gene: TRBV30; J gene: TRBJ1-5; D gene: .; CDR3 protein: CAWSRGLSNQPQHF; CDR3 DNA: TGTGCCTGGAGTAGAGGGCTAAGCAATCAGCCCCAGCATTTT
V gene: TRBV13; J gene: TRBJ2-7; D gene: TRBD1; CDR3 protein: CASRLQGAGTYEQYF; CDR3 DNA: TGTGCCAGCAGACTCCAGGGGGCTGGCACCTACGAGCAGTACTTC
V gene: TRBV20-1; J gene: TRBJ2-7; D gene: .; CDR3 protein: CSASATSEQYF; CDR3 DNA: TGCAGTGCTAGTGCGACGTCCGAGCAGTACTTC
V gene: TRBV4-1; J gene: TRBJ2-1; D gene: TRBD2; CDR3 protein: CASRSPERGGSYNEQFF; CDR3 DNA: TGCGCCAGCCGATCCCCAGAGCGGGGGGGCTCCTACAATGAGCAGTTCTTC
V gene: TRBV29-1; J gene: TRBJ2-4; D gene: TRBD1; CDR3 protein: CSVRTGLRNIQYF; CDR3 DNA: TGCAGCGTCCGGACAGGTTTAAGAAACATTCAGTACTTC
V gene: TRBV9; J gene: TRBJ2-7; D gene: TRBD1; CDR3 protein: CASSVDGQGSSYEQYF; CDR3 DNA: TGTGCCAGCAGCGTAGACGGACAGGGTAGCTCCTACGAGCAGTACTTC
V gene: TRBV11-2; J gene: TRBJ2-7; D gene: .; CDR3 protein: CASSLGTYRYSSYEQYF; CDR3 DNA: TGTGCCAGCAGCTTAGGAACCTACAGGTATTCCTCCTACGAGCAGTACTTC
V gene: TRBV4-2; J gene: TRBJ2-3; D gene: .; CDR3 protein: CASSPRARGLVDTQYF; CDR3 DNA: TGTGCCAGCAGCCCGCGGGCGCGAGGGCTTGTCGATACGCAGTATTTT
V gene: TRBV4-1; J gene: TRBJ2-7; D gene: TRBD1; CDR3 protein: CASRGTGSSYEQYF; CDR3 DNA: TGCGCCAGCCGAGGGACAGGGAGCTCCTACGAGCAGTACTTC